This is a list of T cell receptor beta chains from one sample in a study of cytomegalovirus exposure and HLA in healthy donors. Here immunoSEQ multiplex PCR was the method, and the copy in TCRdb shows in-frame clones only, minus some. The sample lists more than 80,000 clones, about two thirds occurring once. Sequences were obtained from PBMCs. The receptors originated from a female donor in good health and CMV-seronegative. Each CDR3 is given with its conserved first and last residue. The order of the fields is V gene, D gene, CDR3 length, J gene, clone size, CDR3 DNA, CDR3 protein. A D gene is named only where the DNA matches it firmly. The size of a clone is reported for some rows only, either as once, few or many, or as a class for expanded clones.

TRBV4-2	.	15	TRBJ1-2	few	TGTGCCAGCAGCGGCCGGACAGAAGGGGCCTATGGCTACACCTTC	CASSGRTEGAYGYTF
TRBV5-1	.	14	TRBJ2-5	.	TGCGCCAGCAGCTTGGAAACAGGGCAAGAGACCCAGTACTTC	CASSLETGQETQYF
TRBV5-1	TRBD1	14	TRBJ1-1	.	TGCGCCAGCAGCCCGGGACAGGGGAGGACTGAAGCTTTCTTT	CASSPGQGRTEAFF
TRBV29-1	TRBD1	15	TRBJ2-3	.	TGCAGCGTTGGAGGAACAGGGGTTGGCACAGATACGCAGTATTTT	CSVGGTGVGTDTQYF
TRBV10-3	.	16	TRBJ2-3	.	TGTGCCATCAGTGAGGGGGTAGCGGAATACACAGATACGCAGTATTTT	CAISEGVAEYTDTQYF
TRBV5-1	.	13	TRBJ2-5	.	TGCGCCAGCAGCTTCGATACTCTTAGCCTCCAGTACTTC	CASSFDTLSLQYF
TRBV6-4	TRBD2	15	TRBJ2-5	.	TGTGCCAGCAGTGACAGGGCGGGAGGGCCAGAGACCCAGTACTTC	CASSDRAGGPETQYF
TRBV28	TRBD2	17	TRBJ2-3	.	TGTGCCAGCAGCTACCACCCGGGACTAGAAGGTCCAGATACGCAGTATTTT	CASSYHPGLEGPDTQYF
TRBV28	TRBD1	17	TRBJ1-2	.	TGTGCCAGCAGTCCTATAGACAGGGTGAGAAACCTAGGGGGCTACACCTTC	CASSPIDRVRNLGGYTF
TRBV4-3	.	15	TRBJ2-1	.	TGCGCCAGCAGCCAAGCAGCGGACCCCTACAATGAGCAGTTCTTC	CASSQAADPYNEQFF
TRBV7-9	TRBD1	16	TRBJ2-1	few	TGTGCCAGCAGCCATAACCGGGACAGCTCCTACAATGAGCAGTTCTTC	CASSHNRDSSYNEQFF